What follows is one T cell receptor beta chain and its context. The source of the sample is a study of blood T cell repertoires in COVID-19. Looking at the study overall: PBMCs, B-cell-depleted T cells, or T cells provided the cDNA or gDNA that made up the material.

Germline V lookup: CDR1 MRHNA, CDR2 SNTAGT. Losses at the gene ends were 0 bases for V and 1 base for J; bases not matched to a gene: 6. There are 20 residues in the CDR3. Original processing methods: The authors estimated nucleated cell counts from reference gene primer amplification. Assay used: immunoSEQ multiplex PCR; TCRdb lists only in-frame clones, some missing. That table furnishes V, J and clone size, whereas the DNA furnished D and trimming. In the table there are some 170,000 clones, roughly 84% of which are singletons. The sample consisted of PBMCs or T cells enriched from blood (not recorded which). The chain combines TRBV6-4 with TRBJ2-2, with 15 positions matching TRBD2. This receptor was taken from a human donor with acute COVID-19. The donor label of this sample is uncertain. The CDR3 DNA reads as TGTGCCAGCAGTGACTCGCCCGGACTAGCGGGGGGGCAGAACACCGGGGAGCTGTTTTTT. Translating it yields CASSDSPGLAGGQNTGELFF.